These 30 T cell receptor beta chains came from one sample sequenced in a study of T cell repertoires in cytomegalovirus infection. TCRdb re-called the reads with MiXCR, one entry per CDR3 protein. The repertoire includes 400,000 to 550,000 distinct CDR3 sequences, around 11% of them detected once, and 10% to 13% sits in the top ten. The sequenced material came from PBMCs. Receptors originate from a human donor in good health (CMV status not recorded). Some clones in this sample may be carry-over from other donors' samples.

This clonotype appeared many times. V usage is TRBV6-2 or TRBV6-3 and J usage is TRBJ2-7, with TRBD2 identical over 12 bases. The trim removed 5 bases at V and 2 bases at J, leaving 4 bases unmatched. The CDR3 runs to 15 residues. The germline CDR1 and CDR2 sequences are MNHEY and SVGEGT. The CDR3 loop reads CASSQTSGSPYEQYF. The CDR3 DNA is TGTGCCAGCAGTCAGACTAGCGGGAGTCCCTACGAGCAGTACTTC.

This clonotype has ten or more counts. The V and J genes are TRBV27 and TRBJ1-1; D not certain. The germline V gene has CDR1 MNHEY and CDR2 SMNVEV (reference sequence). V lost 4 bases and J lost 7, with 10 bases in between. CDR3 length: 12 residues. The CDR3 reads CASSSVSGEAFF. CDR3 coding DNA: TGTGCCAGCAGTTCGGTCAGTGGTGAAGCTTTCTTT.

This clonotype has at least ten counts. The CDR3 nucleotides read TGTGCCATCAGTGGGGACCCCAGGTACACTGAAGCTTTCTTT. Protein: CAISGDPRYTEAFF. The chain joins TRBV10-3 to TRBJ1-1, with D tentatively TRBD1 (5 bases). The CDR3 sequence is 14 residues long. CDR1 and CDR2 from the germline V gene are ENHRY and SYGVKD. V was pared by 4 bases and J by 3 bases, with 12 bases between.

The V and J genes are TRBV10-3 and TRBJ2-5, with D perhaps TRBD1 (5 bases). The CDR3 is made up of 12 amino acids. V was trimmed by 8 bases and J by 2 bases, leaving 9 bases between them. Per germline, CDR1 ENHRY and CDR2 SYGVKD. In DNA, the CDR3 is TGTGCCATCGGCAGGGAACAAGAGACCCAGTACTTC. It is translated as CAIGREQETQYF.

This clonotype was seen many times. The J gene is TRBJ2-5, the V gene TRBV10-3, with unresolved D. Germline CDR1 and CDR2: ENHRY and SYGVKD. Trimming removed 4 bases at V and 0 bases at J, with 6 bases between. There are 13 residues in the CDR3. The CDR3: CAISADNQETQYF. CDR3 bases: TGTGCCATCAGTGCCGACAACCAAGAGACCCAGTACTTC.

In its sample, this clonotype was seen a few times. This rearrangement joins TRBV5-1 to TRBJ1-1; D uncertain. The CDR3 consists of 14 residues. The germline V gene encodes CDR1 SGHRS and CDR2 YFSETQ. The ends were cut back, 7 bases at V and 4 bases at J, with 17 bases in the middle. CDR3 amino acids: CASAGGISGTEAFF. Written as DNA, the CDR3 is TGCGCCAGCGCGGGAGGGATTAGTGGCACTGAAGCTTTCTTT.

The sample holds many counts of this clonotype. The CDR3: CASYDQARGAFF. As DNA, the CDR3 is TGTGCCAGCTATGACCAGGCGAGGGGAGCTTTCTTT. The V call is TRBV11-2, the J call TRBJ1-1, with D possibly being TRBD1 (5 bases). Germline V CDR1 and CDR2: SGHAT, FQNNGV. Between the trimmed V and J ends, which lost 8 bases and 10 bases, there was a span of 17 bases. The CDR3 runs to 12 residues.

The CDR3 DNA reads as TGCAGTGCTGTGGACGGTAGAGCGGGGGGCTACACCTTC. This sequence encodes CSAVDGRAGGYTF. The rearrangement links TRBV20-1 to TRBJ1-2, with D uncertain. This CDR3 has 13 residues. CDR1 is DFQATT, CDR2 SNEGSKA, per germline (reference sequence). Trimming cost V 5 bases and J 8 bases, with 18 bases left between them.

The V gene is TRBV6-6, the J gene TRBJ2-5, with D possibly TRBD2 on 6 matching bases. The germline V gene has CDR1 MNHNY and CDR2 SVGAGI (reference sequence). V shed 2 bases and J shed 2 bases, with 15 bases lying between them. The length of the CDR3 is 16 residues. Written as DNA, the CDR3 is TGTGCCAGCAGTTACCCAACCGGGACTGATCAAGAGACCCAGTACTTC. Its translation: CASSYPTGTDQETQYF.

This clonotype was observed many times. The DNA of the CDR3 is TGTGCCAGTGGGGGGAACACCGGGGAGCTGTTTTTT. Amino acids: CASGGNTGELFF. J is TRBJ2-2 and V is TRBV6-6; D is perhaps TRBD1 or TRBD2 (5 bases each). This CDR3 is built from 12 residues. Per germline, CDR1 MNHNY and CDR2 SVGAGI (reference sequence). Trimming pared 9 bases from V and 1 base from J, leaving 6 bases between.

Details on this clonotype: A much larger clone sits a single nucleotide away, making a read error possible. The gene calls are TRBV2 and TRBJ2-2; tentative D call: TRBD2 (6 bases). Germline CDR1 reads SNHLY; CDR2 reads FYNNEI. The CDR3 is 12 residues long. Trimming took off 7 bases at V and 12 bases at J, with 15 bases between the two ends. The DNA of the CDR3 is TGTGCCAGCAACGTCAGAGGAGGGAAGCTGTTTTTT. Translation gives CASNVRGGKLFF.

This clonotype was recorded many times. DNA for the CDR3: TGTGCCAGCAGCTTAGGTGGAGCCCCGTATAGCAATCAGCCCCAGCATTTT. This translates into CASSLGGAPYSNQPQHF. The gene calls are TRBV7-9 and TRBJ1-5, with D hard to call. The V and J ends lost 1 base and 0 bases respectively, with 13 bases between them. Germline V CDR1 and CDR2: SEHNR, FQNEAQ (reference sequence). This CDR3 is 17 amino acids long.

Only a few counts were recorded for this clonotype. The genes are TRBV3-1 and TRBJ1-2; TRBD1 matches at 8 bases. V shed 0 bases, J shed 8 bases, and the junction held 11 bases outside the gene matches. CDR1 and CDR2 (germline): LGHDT, YNNKEL (reference sequence). This CDR3 is built from 16 residues. This CDR3 reads CASSQDGTRGRRGYTF. CDR3 bases: TGTGCCAGCAGCCAAGATGGAACCAGGGGGCGGCGGGGCTACACCTTC. Filled out from reference TRBV3-1 and TRBJ1-2, the complete variable domain reads DTAVSQTPKYLVTQMGNDKSIKCEQNLGHDTMYWYKQDSKKFLKIMFSYNNKELIINETVPNRFSPKSPDKAHLNLHINSLELGDSAVYFCASSQDGTRGRRGYTFGSGTRLTVV.

This sequence joins TRBV29-1 and TRBJ1-1, with 8 bases aligning to TRBD1. Germline lookup yields CDR1 SQVTM and CDR2 ANQGSEA. Trimming cost V 4 bases and J 4 bases; bases outside gene matches: 5. This CDR3 comprises 13 residues. Written as DNA, the CDR3 is TGCAGCGTTGCGCAGGGGGCTGGCACTGAAGCTTTCTTT. It encodes CSVAQGAGTEAFF.

Ten or more counts support this clonotype. The chain couples TRBV11-2 to TRBJ1-2; possibly TRBD1 for D (5 bases). V dropped 2 bases and J dropped 3 bases, with 16 bases sitting between them. CDR1 is SGHAT, CDR2 FQNNGV, per germline. The CDR3 totals 16 residues. CDR3 in DNA: TGTGCCAGCAGCTTAAGGGGAGGGTTTGGATACTATGGCTACACCTTC. Amino acids: CASSLRGGFGYYGYTF.

This clonotype was recorded many times. V gene TRBV11-3 combines with J gene TRBJ2-3, with 10 bases identical to TRBD2. Losses at the gene ends were 6 bases for V and 8 bases for J; bases not matched to a gene: 8. This CDR3 has 14 amino acids. Germline V gives CDR1 SGHNT, CDR2 YENEEA. In nucleotides, the CDR3 is TGTGCCAGCAGTAGTGGGACTAGCGTCGGTACGCAGTATTTT. Translating it yields CASSSGTSVGTQYF.

This clonotype was picked up a small number of times. This rearrangement joins TRBV29-1 to TRBJ2-5; D is unclear. Looked up from germline, CDR1 is SQVTM and CDR2 is ANQGSEA. Trimming pared 7 bases from V and 4 bases from J, leaving 10 bases between. This CDR3 is built from 11 residues. CDR3 in amino acids: CSAGPIETQYF. The CDR3 DNA is TGCAGCGCCGGCCCTATAGAGACCCAGTACTTC.

This clonotype turned up a few times. The chain links TRBV7-9 to TRBJ2-3, with 12 positions matching TRBD2. With V trimmed by 4 bases and J by 3 bases, 5 bases remained unmatched. The length of the CDR3 is 16 residues. Germline assignment: CDR1 SEHNR and CDR2 FQNEAQ (reference sequence). The DNA of the CDR3 is TGTGCCAGCAGCTGGCCGACTAGCGGGAGAACAGATACGCAGTATTTT. This codes for CASSWPTSGRTDTQYF.

This clonotype was observed at least ten times. The CDR3 DNA is TGTGCCAGCAGCTCGGACAGGGGTGACTATGGCTACACCTTC. Protein sequence: CASSSDRGDYGYTF. V usage is TRBV7-8 and J usage is TRBJ1-2, with TRBD1 matching 9 bases. With V trimmed by 4 bases and J by 3 bases, 3 bases remained unmatched. The CDR3 extends over 14 amino acids. Germline V gene sequence: CDR1 SGHVS, CDR2 FQNEAQ.

This clonotype has a handful of counts. The CDR3, as DNA: TGTGCCAGCAGCGTAGAGGGGGGAACGGGTTCACCCCTCCACTTT. This translates into CASSVEGGTGSPLHF. The gene calls are TRBV9 and TRBJ1-6, with TRBD1 as a possible D gene (6 bases). Germline values: CDR1 SGDLS, CDR2 YYNGEE. V was cut by 0 bases and J by 9 bases, with 13 bases left in between. The CDR3 covers 15 residues.

In regard to this clonotype: Mismatch with germline at one junction end may stem from a read error. The chain links TRBV29-1 to TRBJ2-1; D is possibly TRBD1 (6 bases). This CDR3 comprises 15 residues. Germline lookup yields CDR1 SQVTM and CDR2 ANQGSEA. CDR3 sequence: CSVEGQWISYNEQFF. Here the CDR3 DNA reads TGCAGCGTGGAAGGACAGTGGATTTCCTACAATGAGCAGTTCTTC.

This clonotype was counted ten times or more. V is TRBV12-3 or TRBV12-4 and J is TRBJ1-4; 7 positions agree with TRBD1. The CDR3 is 15 amino acids. Trimming cost V 5 bases and J 8 bases; bases outside gene matches: 11. In DNA form, the CDR3 reads TGTGCCAGCAGTAGACAGGGAGCCGGCCGCGAAAAACTGTTTTTT. This translates into CASSRQGAGREKLFF.

Only a few counts were recorded for this clonotype. The rearrangement uses TRBV6-6 and TRBJ2-3; 7 bases map to TRBD1. Trimming cost V 5 bases and J 2 bases; bases outside gene matches: 10. Germline CDR1 is MNHNY and CDR2 is SVGAGI (reference sequence). The CDR3 covers 16 residues. This CDR3 is CASSPLGDSATDTQYF. CDR3 bases: TGTGCCAGCAGTCCCCTCGGGGACAGTGCCACAGATACGCAGTATTTT.

This clonotype has only a few counts. The junction departs from the called germline gene at one end, perhaps through a read error. V and J are TRBV6-5 and TRBJ1-4; no clear D. This CDR3 is built from 14 residues. CDR1 MNHEY and CDR2 SVGAGI come from the germline V gene. CDR3 nucleotide sequence: TGTGCCAGCAGCCCCAGTTCAACAAATGAAAAACTGTTTTTT. This encodes CASSPSSTNEKLFF.

This clonotype was counted at least ten times. V and J are TRBV12-3 or TRBV12-4 and TRBJ1-2; D remains unclear. V shed 6 bases and J shed 2 bases, with 7 bases lying between them. This CDR3 comprises 12 residues. In DNA form, the CDR3 reads TGTGCCAGCAGCGGGGAGAACTATGGCTACACCTTC. Its protein product is CASSGENYGYTF.

On this clonotype: This may be a read error, as it is one base from a much larger clone. The chain has TRBV2 and TRBJ1-2, with 8 bases lining up with TRBD1. Trimming took 6 bases from V and 8 from J; bases not matched to a gene: 5. Germline V gene lookup returns CDR1 SNHLY and CDR2 FYNNEI. This CDR3 is 12 amino acids long. The CDR3 protein is CASSSTGEGYTF. CDR3 sequence (DNA): TGTGCCAGCAGCTCGACAGGGGAGGGCTACACCTTC.

The sample holds many counts of this clonotype. The chain uses TRBV10-3 and TRBJ1-2, with D tentatively TRBD1 (6 bases). V was pared by 6 bases and J by 4 bases, with 12 bases between. In germline, CDR1 is ENHRY, CDR2 SYGVKD. This CDR3 is built from 13 residues. CDR3 region: CAISNQGSYGYTF. CDR3 nucleotides: TGTGCCATCAGCAATCAGGGGAGCTATGGCTACACCTTC.

This clonotype was detected ten times or more. The chain joins TRBV28 to TRBJ1-1; tentative D call: TRBD1 (5 bases). V was trimmed by 7 bases and J by 4 bases, leaving 16 bases between them. This CDR3 spans 14 amino acids. Germline V gene data show CDR1 as MDHEN and CDR2 as SYDVKM. This CDR3 is CASIYLTVGTEAFF. Written as DNA, the CDR3 is TGTGCCAGCATCTACTTGACAGTTGGCACTGAAGCTTTCTTT.

This clonotype was observed many times. The germline gene is not matched at one end of the junction; a read error may be the cause. The chain has TRBV12-3 or TRBV12-4 and TRBJ1-5; D unclear. The CDR3 contains 13 residues. The CDR3 is CASSLERNQPQHF. In nucleotides, the CDR3 is TGTGCCAGCAGCTTAGAAAGGAATCAGCCCCAGCATTTT.

This clonotype was counted ten times or more. The chain carries TRBV29-1 and TRBJ2-3; no definite D call. CDR3 length: 15 amino acids. Between the trimmed V and J ends, which lost 0 bases and 2 bases, there was a span of 12 bases. Germline V gene lookup returns CDR1 SQVTM and CDR2 ANQGSEA. CDR3 amino acids: CSVEDVFFSTDTQYF. The CDR3 coding sequence is TGCAGCGTTGAAGATGTATTTTTTTCCACAGATACGCAGTATTTT.